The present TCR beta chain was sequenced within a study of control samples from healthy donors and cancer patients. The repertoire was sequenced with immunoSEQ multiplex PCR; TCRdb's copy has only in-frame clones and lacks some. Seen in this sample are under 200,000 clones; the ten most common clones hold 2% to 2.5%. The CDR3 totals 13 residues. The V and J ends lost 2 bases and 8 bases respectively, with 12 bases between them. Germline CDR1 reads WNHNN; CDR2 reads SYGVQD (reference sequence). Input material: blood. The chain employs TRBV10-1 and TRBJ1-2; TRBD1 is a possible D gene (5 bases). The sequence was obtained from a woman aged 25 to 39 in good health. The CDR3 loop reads CASSEGARWGYTF. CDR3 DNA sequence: TGCGCCAGCAGTGAGGGGGCAAGATGGGGCTACACCTTC.